The source of this T cell receptor (beta chain) is a study of T cell repertoires in cytomegalovirus infection (dated by TCRdb to the late 2010s). About the study as a whole: Donor HLA type was relevant to the analysis, as public TCR beta signatures indicated carriage of CMV infection together with the matching HLA type. Summary of the overall study and its limitations: The ex vivo response was dominated by HLA-C-restricted CMV-specific TCR beta clonotypes, which also provided the single most frequent clonotype in two of eight donors. Carriers of CMV infection plus the relevant HLA type were discriminated by the cumulative frequency of public TCR beta family members in the study cohort and in an independent roughly 380-donor cohort.

Between the V and J ends, shortened by 3 bases and 1 base respectively, the junction contains 13 bases. Sequences LNHNV (CDR1) and YYDKDF (CDR2) are obtained from the germline V gene (reference sequence). Its CDR3 holds 16 amino acids, cysteine through phenylalanine. Only CDR3 DNA remains: 48 bases, in frame from the first base. This clonotype was counted once. Its antigen is not yet known. No per-base quality is available; no much larger clone lies one base away. One read offers little support. Instrument used: Illumina HiSeq 1500. TCRdb took the public reads, trimmed them with fastp at Q25, ran MiXCR for clone calling and kept in-frame beta chains. Identical CDR3 proteins give one entry, which carries the most common genes and DNA. The sample table lists around 550,000 distinct CDR3 sequences, about 25% of them with a count of one. Clones ranked in the top ten supply about 13% of the sample.

Sequences were obtained from PBMCs. The origin of this receptor is a human donor in good health (CMV status not recorded). Some clones in this sample may be carry-over from other donors' samples. Recombination linked TRBV15 to TRBJ1-5; the D gene is perhaps TRBD1, on 6 matching bases. The DNA reads as follows: TGTGCCACCAGCAGCCTCGGACAGTTAAGCAATCAGCCCCAGCATTTT. It codes for CATSSLGQLSNQPQHF.